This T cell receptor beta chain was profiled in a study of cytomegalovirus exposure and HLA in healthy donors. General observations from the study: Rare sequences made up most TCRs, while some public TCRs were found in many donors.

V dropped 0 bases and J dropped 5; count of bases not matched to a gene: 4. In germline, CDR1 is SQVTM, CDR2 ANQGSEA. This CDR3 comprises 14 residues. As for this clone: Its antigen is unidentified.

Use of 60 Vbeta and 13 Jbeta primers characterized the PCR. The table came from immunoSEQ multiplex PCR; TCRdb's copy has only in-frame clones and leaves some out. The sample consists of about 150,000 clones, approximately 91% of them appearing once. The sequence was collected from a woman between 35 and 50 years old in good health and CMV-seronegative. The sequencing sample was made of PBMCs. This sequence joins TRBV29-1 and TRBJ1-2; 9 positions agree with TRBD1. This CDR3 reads CSVEDGTGNYGYTF. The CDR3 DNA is TGCAGCGTTGAAGATGGGACAGGGAATTATGGCTACACCTTC.